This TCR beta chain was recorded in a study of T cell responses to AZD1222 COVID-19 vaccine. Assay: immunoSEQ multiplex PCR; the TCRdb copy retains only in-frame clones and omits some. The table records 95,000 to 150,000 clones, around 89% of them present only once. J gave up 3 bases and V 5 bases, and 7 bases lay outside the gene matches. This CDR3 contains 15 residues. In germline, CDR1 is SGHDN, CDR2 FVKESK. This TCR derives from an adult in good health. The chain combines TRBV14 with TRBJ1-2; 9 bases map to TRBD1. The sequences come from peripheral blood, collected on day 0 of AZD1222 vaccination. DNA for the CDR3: TGTGCCAGCAGCGCCCGGACAGGGGCAGACTATGGCTACACCTTC. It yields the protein CASSARTGADYGYTF. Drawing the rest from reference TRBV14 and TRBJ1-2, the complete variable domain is EAGVTQFPSHSVIEKGQTVTLRCDPISGHDNLYWYRRVMGKEIKFLLHFVKESKQDESGMPNNRFLAERTGGTYSTLKVQPAELEDSGVYFCASSARTGADYGYTFGSGTRLTVV.